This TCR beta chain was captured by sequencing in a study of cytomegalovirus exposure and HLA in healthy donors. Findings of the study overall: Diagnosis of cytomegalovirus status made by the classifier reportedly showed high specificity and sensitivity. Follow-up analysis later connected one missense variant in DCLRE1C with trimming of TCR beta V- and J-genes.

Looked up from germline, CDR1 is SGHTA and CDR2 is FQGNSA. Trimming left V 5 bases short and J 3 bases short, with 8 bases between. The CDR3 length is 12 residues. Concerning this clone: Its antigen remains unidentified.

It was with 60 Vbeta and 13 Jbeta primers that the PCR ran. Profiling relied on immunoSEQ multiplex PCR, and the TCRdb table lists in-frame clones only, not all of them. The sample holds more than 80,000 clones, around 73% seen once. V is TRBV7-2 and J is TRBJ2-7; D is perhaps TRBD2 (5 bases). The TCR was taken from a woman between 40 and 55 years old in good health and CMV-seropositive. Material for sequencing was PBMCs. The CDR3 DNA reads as TGTGCCAGCAGCCGACGGGACTACGAGCAGTACTTC. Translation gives CASSRRDYEQYF.